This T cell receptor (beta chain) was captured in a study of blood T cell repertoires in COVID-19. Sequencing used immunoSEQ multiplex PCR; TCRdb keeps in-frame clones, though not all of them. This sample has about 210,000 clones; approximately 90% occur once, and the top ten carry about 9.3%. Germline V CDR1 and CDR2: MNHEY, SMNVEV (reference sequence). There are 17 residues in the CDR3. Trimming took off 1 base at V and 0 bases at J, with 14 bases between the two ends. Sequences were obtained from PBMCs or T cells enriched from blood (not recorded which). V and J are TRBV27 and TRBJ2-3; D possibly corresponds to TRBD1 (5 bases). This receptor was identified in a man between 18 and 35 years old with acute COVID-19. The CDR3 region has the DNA TGTGCCAGCAGTTTATGGGGCGGAAGCGCTAGCACAGATACGCAGTATTTT. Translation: CASSLWGGSASTDTQYF.